This T cell receptor (beta chain) was recovered during a study of T-cell memory formation after mild COVID-19. As for this clonotype: Its antigen is undetermined. Possible read error: a much larger clone is one base away.

Findings and limits, study-wide: Contracting clones, day 15 to 85, had balanced CD4/CD8, and later expanders favored CD4+. Memory sampled before infection contained some responding clones, suggesting cross-reactive memory joined.

From germline, CDR1 is SGHRS and CDR2 YFSETQ. This CDR3 region has 18 residues. The junction had 15 bases not matched to a gene; V was cut back by 3 bases and J by 4 bases. Each CDR3 protein is one row after TCRdb ran MiXCR on the 5' RACE reads. The sample shows about 140,000 distinct CDR3 sequences, 5.5% to 7% of them seen only once. The clonotype comes from an adult woman who had mild COVID-19 (a few samples of this study predate the infection). Cell type and time point are not known. What was sequenced was PBMCs or a T cell subset sorted from them (not recorded which). The V and J genes are TRBV5-1 and TRBJ2-5; TRBD2 aligns across 10 bases. CDR3 in amino acids: CASSSLGTSVRRSETQYF. In DNA form, the CDR3 reads TGCGCCAGCAGCTCCCTAGGGACTAGCGTGAGAAGGTCAGAGACCCAGTACTTC.